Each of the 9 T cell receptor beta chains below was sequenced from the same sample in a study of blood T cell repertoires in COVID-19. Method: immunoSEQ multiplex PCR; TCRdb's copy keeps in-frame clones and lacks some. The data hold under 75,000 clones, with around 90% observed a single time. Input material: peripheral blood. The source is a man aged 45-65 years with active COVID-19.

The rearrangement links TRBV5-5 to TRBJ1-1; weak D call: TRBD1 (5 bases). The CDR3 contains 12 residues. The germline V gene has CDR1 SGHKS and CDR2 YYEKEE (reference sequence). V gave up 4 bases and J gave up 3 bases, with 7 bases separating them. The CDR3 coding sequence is TGTGCCAGCAGCCTCAGGGACACTGAAGCTTTCTTT. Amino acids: CASSLRDTEAFF.

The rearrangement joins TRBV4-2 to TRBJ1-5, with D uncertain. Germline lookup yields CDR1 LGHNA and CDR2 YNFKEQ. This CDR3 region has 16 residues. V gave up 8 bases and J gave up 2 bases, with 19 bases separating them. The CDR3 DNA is TGTGCCAGCTCCGGGGAGGCGGCTTGGGGCAATCAGCCCCAGCATTTT. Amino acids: CASSGEAAWGNQPQHF.

In DNA, the CDR3 is TGTGCCAGCAGCTTAGGGAGGGGGCCCCCCTACGAGCAGTACTTC. This codes for CASSLGRGPPYEQYF. The V and J genes are TRBV7-2 and TRBJ2-7, with D possibly TRBD1 on 7 matching bases. V lost 1 base, J lost 2 bases, and 12 bases lay in between. The CDR3 length is 15 residues. Germline V lookup: CDR1 SGHTA, CDR2 FQGNSA.

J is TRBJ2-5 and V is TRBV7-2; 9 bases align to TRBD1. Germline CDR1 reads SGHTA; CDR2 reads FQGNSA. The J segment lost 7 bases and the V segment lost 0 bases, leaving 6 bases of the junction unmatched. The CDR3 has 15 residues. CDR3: CASSLALTGGVTQYF. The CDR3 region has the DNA TGTGCCAGCAGCTTAGCATTGACAGGGGGGGTGACCCAGTACTTC.

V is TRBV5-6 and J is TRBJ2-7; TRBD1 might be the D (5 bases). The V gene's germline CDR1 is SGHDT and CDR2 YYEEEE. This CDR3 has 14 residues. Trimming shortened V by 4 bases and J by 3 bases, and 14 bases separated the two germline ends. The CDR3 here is CASSPGRGIYEQYF. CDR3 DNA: TGTGCCAGCAGCCCGGGTAGGGGAATCTACGAGCAGTACTTC.

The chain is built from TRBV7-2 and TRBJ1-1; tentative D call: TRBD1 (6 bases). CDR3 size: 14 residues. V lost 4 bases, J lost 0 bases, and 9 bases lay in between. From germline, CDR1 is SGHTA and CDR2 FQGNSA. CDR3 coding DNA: TGTGCCAGCAGCTCACAGGGTATGAACACTGAAGCTTTCTTT. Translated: CASSSQGMNTEAFF.

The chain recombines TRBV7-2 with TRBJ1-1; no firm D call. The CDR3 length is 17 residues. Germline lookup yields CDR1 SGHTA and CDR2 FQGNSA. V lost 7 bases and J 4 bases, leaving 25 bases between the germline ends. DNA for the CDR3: TGTGCCAGCACCCCCCCCGGGAACATTGCAGTGGGCACTGAAGCTTTCTTT. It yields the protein CASTPPGNIAVGTEAFF.

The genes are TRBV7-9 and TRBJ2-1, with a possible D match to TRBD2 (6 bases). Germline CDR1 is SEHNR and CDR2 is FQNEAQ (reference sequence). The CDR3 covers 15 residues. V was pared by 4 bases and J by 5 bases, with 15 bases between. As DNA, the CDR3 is TGTGCCAGCAGCTCGCGGGAAGGGGCCAACAATGAGCAGTTCTTC. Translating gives CASSSREGANNEQFF.

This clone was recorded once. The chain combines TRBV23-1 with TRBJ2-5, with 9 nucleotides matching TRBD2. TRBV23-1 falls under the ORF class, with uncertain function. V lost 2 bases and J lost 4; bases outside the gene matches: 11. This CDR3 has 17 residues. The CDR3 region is CASSQGGRGGRGETQYF. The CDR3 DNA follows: TGCGCCAGCAGTCAAGGGGGGCGGGGGGGCCGGGGAGAGACCCAGTACTTC.